The clone carrying this TCR beta chain was recorded many times. The antigen is not known. The sample comes from a study of blood T cells in healthy people across ages. Study results and limitations: Observed TCR beta diversity per million T cells went down as age went up. This fall followed a roughly linear course with age.

Next came a second PCR, run for roughly 7 to 12 cycles, which used a sample-barcoded 5' primer along with a J-beta primer mix. One entry per CDR3 protein results from TCRdb running MiXCR on the 5' RACE reads. The sample lists 900,000 to 950,000 distinct CDR3 sequences, almost 30% occurring once. This CDR3 comprises 15 residues. V dropped 6 bases and J dropped 5 bases, with 16 bases sitting between them. From germline, CDR1 is MNHEY and CDR2 SVGAGI. Separately, the same data were catalogued under a study of T cells of mothers and their children. That report adds: Sequencing returned over 8.5 million TCR beta CDR3 reads per mother and some 3 million per child. Related mother-child pairs shared slightly more overlap than unrelated pairs, but the difference was non-significant.

The sample taken for sequencing was blood. The source of this sequence is a middle-aged woman in good health. The chain employs TRBV6-5 and TRBJ1-4, with a possible D match to TRBD1 (6 bases). Written as DNA, the CDR3 is TGTGCCAGCAGGGGGTTACAGGGATTGAATGAAAAACTGTTTTTT. This translates into CASRGLQGLNEKLFF.